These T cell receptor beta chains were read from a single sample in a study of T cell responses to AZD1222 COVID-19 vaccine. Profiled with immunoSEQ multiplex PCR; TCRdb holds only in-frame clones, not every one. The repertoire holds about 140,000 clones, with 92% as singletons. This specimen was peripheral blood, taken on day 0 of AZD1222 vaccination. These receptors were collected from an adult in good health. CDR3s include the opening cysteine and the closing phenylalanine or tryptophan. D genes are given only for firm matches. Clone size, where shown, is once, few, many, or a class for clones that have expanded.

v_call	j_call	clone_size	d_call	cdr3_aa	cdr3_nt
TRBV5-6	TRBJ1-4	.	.	CASSQVATNEKLFF	TGTGCCAGCAGCCAGGTTGCAACTAATGAAAAACTGTTTTTT
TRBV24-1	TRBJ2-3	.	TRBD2	CATTTLAYSTDTQYF	TGTGCCACCACGACACTAGCGTATAGCACAGATACGCAGTATTTT
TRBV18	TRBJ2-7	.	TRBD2	CASSPTSGKYEQYF	TGTGCCAGCTCACCAACTAGCGGGAAGTACGAGCAGTACTTC
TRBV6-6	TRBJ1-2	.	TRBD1	CASSYTRDRGNYGYTF	TGTGCCAGCAGTTACACCCGGGACAGGGGTAACTATGGCTACACCTTC
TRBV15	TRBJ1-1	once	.	CATSREAWGTEAFF	TGTGCCACCAGCAGAGAGGCCTGGGGGACTGAAGCTTTCTTT
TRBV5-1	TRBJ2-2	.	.	CASSLAPNSANTGELFF	TGCGCCAGCAGCTTGGCCCCAAATAGCGCGAACACCGGGGAGCTGTTTTTT
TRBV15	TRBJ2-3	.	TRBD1	CATSTGDLRDTQYF	TGTGCCACCAGTACAGGGGATCTGAGAGATACGCAGTATTTT
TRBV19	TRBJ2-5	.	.	CASSILVPGKGQETQYF	TGTGCCAGTAGTATTCTCGTGCCGGGGAAAGGACAAGAGACCCAGTACTTC
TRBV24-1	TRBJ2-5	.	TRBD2	CATSDLVPGGQETQYF	TGTGCCACCAGTGATTTAGTGCCGGGAGGGCAAGAGACCCAGTACTTC
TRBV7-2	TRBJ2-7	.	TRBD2	CASSSPSGASYEQYF	TGTGCCAGCAGCTCCCCTAGCGGGGCCTCCTACGAGCAGTACTTC
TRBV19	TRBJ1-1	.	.	CASDFGGVNTEAFF	TGTGCCAGTGATTTCGGAGGAGTTAACACTGAAGCTTTCTTT
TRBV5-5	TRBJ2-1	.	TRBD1	CASSPTPGQRNEQFF	TGTGCCAGCAGTCCGACGCCGGGACAGAGGAATGAGCAGTTCTTC
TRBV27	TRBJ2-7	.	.	CASSLDLYEQYF	TGTGCCAGCAGTCTCGACTTGTACGAGCAGTACTTC
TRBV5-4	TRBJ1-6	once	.	CASSMDGRNSPLHF	TGTGCCAGCAGCATGGACGGACGGAATTCACCCCTCCACTTT
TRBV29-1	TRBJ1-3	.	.	CSVEGTHYSGNTIYF	TGCAGCGTTGAAGGGACACATTACTCTGGAAACACCATATATTTT
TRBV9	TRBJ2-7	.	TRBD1	CASSPQGQGDGNEQYF	TGTGCCAGCAGCCCGCAAGGACAGGGGGACGGAAACGAGCAGTACTTC
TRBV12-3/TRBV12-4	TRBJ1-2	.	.	CASSSVSYGYTF	TGTGCCAGCAGTTCCGTTTCTTATGGCTACACCTTC
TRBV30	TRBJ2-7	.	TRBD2	CAWARTSGQYEQYF	TGTGCCTGGGCCAGGACTAGCGGCCAGTACGAGCAGTACTTC
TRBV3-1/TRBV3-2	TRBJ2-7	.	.	CASSEPPGTSYEQYF	TGTGCCAGCAGCGAACCTCCCGGGACCTCCTACGAGCAGTACTTC
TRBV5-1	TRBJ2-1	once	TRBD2	CASSQLAGGRNEQFF	TGCGCCAGCAGCCAACTAGCGGGAGGGCGGAATGAGCAGTTCTTC
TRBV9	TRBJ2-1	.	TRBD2	CASSGGTSSYNEQFF	TGTGCCAGCAGCGGAGGGACTAGCTCCTACAATGAGCAGTTCTTC
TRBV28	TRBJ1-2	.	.	CATLGGGGGGYTF	TGTGCCACTCTGGGGGGGGGCGGTGGTGGCTACACCTTC
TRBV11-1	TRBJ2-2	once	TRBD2	CASSLATSGRAITGELFF	TGTGCCAGCAGCTTAGCCACTAGCGGGAGGGCCATCACCGGGGAGCTGTTTTTT
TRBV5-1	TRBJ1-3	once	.	CASSLTSGNTIYF	TGCGCCAGCAGCCTCACCTCTGGAAACACCATATATTTT
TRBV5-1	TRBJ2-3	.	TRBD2	CASSSNLAGNTDTQYF	TGCGCCAGCAGCTCGAACTTAGCGGGGAACACAGATACGCAGTATTTT
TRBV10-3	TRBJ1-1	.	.	CATWDISGAFF	TGTGCCACATGGGACATTTCGGGGGCTTTCTTT
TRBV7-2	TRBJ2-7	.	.	CASSFLAGPYEQYF	TGTGCCAGCAGCTTCCTCGCGGGACCCTACGAGCAGTACTTC
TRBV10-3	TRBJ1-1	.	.	CAISGGAMNTEAFF	TGTGCCATCAGTGGTGGAGCCATGAACACTGAAGCTTTCTTT
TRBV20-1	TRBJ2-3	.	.	CSAWSDTQYF	TGCAGTGCCTGGTCAGATACGCAGTATTTT
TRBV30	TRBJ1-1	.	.	CACVGPGIYFGAFF	TGTGCCTGCGTGGGCCCCGGGATCTACTTTGGGGCTTTCTTT
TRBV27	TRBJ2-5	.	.	CASSLRQGHQETQYF	TGTGCCAGCAGTTTACGGCAGGGCCACCAAGAGACCCAGTACTTC
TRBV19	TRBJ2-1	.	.	CASTPSNRYNEQFF	TGTGCCAGTACCCCTAGCAATCGCTACAATGAGCAGTTCTTC
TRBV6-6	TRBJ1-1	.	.	CASSSGQTEAFF	TGTGCCAGCAGTTCGGGACAAACTGAAGCTTTCTTT
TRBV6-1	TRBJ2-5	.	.	CASSDLDFQETQYF	TGTGCCAGCAGTGATCTGGACTTTCAAGAGACCCAGTACTTC
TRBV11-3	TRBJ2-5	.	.	CASSLGSSTETQYF	TGTGCCAGCAGCTTGGGTAGCTCTACAGAGACCCAGTACTTC
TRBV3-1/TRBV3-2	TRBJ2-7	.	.	CASSATAPPYEQYF	TGTGCCAGCAGCGCTACAGCTCCCCCCTACGAGCAGTACTTC
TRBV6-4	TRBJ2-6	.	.	CASSRDPGANVLTF	TGTGCCAGCAGCAGGGATCCCGGGGCCAACGTCCTGACTTTC
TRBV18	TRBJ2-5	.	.	CASSPQRTQETQYF	TGTGCCAGCTCACCTCAACGGACCCAAGAGACCCAGTACTTC
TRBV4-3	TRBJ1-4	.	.	CASSQAREKLFF	TGCGCCAGCAGCCAAGCCAGGGAAAAACTGTTTTTT
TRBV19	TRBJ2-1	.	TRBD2	CASSGTSGTYNEQFF	TGTGCCAGTAGTGGGACTAGCGGAACCTACAATGAGCAGTTCTTC
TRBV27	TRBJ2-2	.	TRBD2	CASRTSGSKGELFF	TGTGCCAGTAGGACTAGCGGGAGTAAAGGGGAGCTGTTTTTT
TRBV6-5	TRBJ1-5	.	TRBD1	CASSRDSSNQPQHF	TGTGCCAGCAGCCGGGACAGCTCTAATCAGCCCCAGCATTTT
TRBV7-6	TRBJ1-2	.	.	CASSLARAARTTNYGYTF	TGTGCCAGCAGCTTAGCCCGGGCAGCCCGAACTACTAACTATGGCTACACCTTC
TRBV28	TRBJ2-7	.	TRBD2	CASNRGGLGEQYF	TGTGCCAGCAACCGGGGAGGGCTGGGGGAGCAGTACTTC
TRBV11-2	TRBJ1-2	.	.	CASSSPNLRATYGYTF	TGTGCCAGCAGCTCCCCAAATCTAAGGGCGACCTATGGCTACACCTTC
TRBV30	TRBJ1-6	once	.	CAWSVIISSSYNSPLHF	TGTGCCTGGAGTGTAATAATCTCATCCTCCTATAATTCACCCCTCCACTTT
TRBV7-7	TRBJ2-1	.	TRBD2	CASSPRTSGSSYNEQFF	TGTGCCAGCAGCCCACGGACTAGCGGGAGCTCCTACAATGAGCAGTTCTTC
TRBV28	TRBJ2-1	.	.	CASSTPLPSAWGYYNEQFF	TGTGCCAGCAGCACTCCATTGCCCTCTGCATGGGGGTACTACAATGAGCAGTTCTTC
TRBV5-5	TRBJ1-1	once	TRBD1	CASSLGRGPTEAFF	TGTGCCAGCAGCTTGGGGAGGGGGCCTACTGAAGCTTTCTTT
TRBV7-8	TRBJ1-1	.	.	CASSLKGGTEAFF	TGTGCCAGCAGCCTAAAGGGGGGCACTGAAGCTTTCTTT
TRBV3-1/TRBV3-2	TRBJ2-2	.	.	CASSPKPPGELFF	TGTGCCAGCAGCCCAAAACCCCCCGGGGAGCTGTTTTTT
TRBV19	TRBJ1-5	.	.	CASGHMDGNQPQHF	TGTGCCAGTGGTCACATGGATGGCAATCAGCCCCAGCATTTT
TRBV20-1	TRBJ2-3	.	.	CSASRGAGWGDTQYF	TGCAGTGCTAGTAGGGGGGCGGGATGGGGAGATACGCAGTATTTT
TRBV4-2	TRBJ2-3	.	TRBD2	CASSRRLAGGTDTQYF	TGTGCCAGCAGCCGCAGACTAGCGGGAGGCACAGATACGCAGTATTTT
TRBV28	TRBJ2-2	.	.	CASTPGGDTGELFF	TGTGCCAGCACCCCCGGAGGTGACACCGGGGAGCTGTTTTTT
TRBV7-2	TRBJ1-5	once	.	CASSLGGQPQHF	TGTGCCAGCAGCTTAGGCGGTCAGCCCCAGCATTTT